Below, 8 T cell receptor beta chains from the same sample are listed, as sequenced in a study of shared clonotypes between healthy human individuals. Data came from immunoSEQ multiplex PCR; TCRdb stores just in-frame clones and leaves some out. The data show about 2.4 million clones, roughly 93% seen once. The sequenced material came from naive CD4+ T cells from PBMCs. Noted subset: CD45RA+ positively selected. The origin of the receptors is a man between 18 and 29 years old in good health. Some clones in this sample may be carry-over from other donors' samples.

The chain uses TRBV5-4 and TRBJ2-5; no reliable D call. Germline V gene lookup returns CDR1 SGHNT and CDR2 YYREEE (reference sequence). This CDR3 has 13 residues. Between the trimmed V and J ends, which lost 3 bases and 5 bases, there was a span of 11 bases. CDR3 coding DNA: TGTGCCAGCAGCTCGGGCCAACGGGAGACCCAGTACTTC. Translating gives CASSSGQRETQYF.

The V and J genes are TRBV6-6 and TRBJ1-5, with D unresolved. CDR3 length equals 11 residues. The V gene lost 4 bases and the J gene lost 4 bases, with 2 bases spanning the gap. Looked up from germline, CDR1 is MNHNY and CDR2 is SVGAGI (reference sequence). CDR3 nucleotides: TGTGCCAGCAGTTCAAATCAGCCCCAGCATTTT. Residues: CASSSNQPQHF.

V usage is TRBV6-5 and J usage is TRBJ2-1, with TRBD1 identical over 9 bases. V lost 2 bases, J lost 7 bases, and 3 bases stayed unmatched. The CDR3 covers 14 residues. CDR1 and CDR2 from the germline V gene are MNHEY and SVGAGI. The CDR3 DNA reads as TGTGCCAGCAGTTACGGACAGGGGTTGAATGAGCAGTTCTTC. It is translated as CASSYGQGLNEQFF.

The V gene is TRBV29-1, the J gene TRBJ2-1; the match to TRBD2 covers 9 bases. Germline V lookup: CDR1 SQVTM, CDR2 ANQGSEA. V dropped 3 bases and J dropped 5; count of bases not matched to a gene: 23. This CDR3 region has 20 residues. Here the CDR3 DNA reads TGCAGCGTTGAGGGCTCCAGGACAGGCGCGGGACTAGCAAGGAACAATGAGCAGTTCTTC. Translated, it gives CSVEGSRTGAGLARNNEQFF.

V gene TRBV7-9 combines with J gene TRBJ2-3, with TRBD2 matching over 8 bases. Germline CDR1 is SEHNR and CDR2 is FQNEAQ (reference sequence). The CDR3 totals 15 residues. Trimming cost V 5 bases and J 3 bases; bases outside gene matches: 7. CDR3: CASSNLLAATDTQYF. In DNA, the CDR3 is TGTGCCAGCAGCAACCTACTAGCGGCTACAGATACGCAGTATTTT.

The rearrangement joins TRBV5-1 to TRBJ2-3, with unresolved D. Trimming took 4 bases from V and 6 from J, leaving 18 bases between them. Germline assignment: CDR1 SGHRS and CDR2 YFSETQ. The CDR3 has 15 residues. The CDR3 protein is CASSPPLAPTDTQYF. The CDR3 DNA sequence: TGCGCCAGCAGCCCCCCCCTTGCGCCCACGGATACGCAGTATTTT.

CDR3 bases: TGTGCCAGCAGTCAACCGGACGGCGGGGAGCTGTTTTTT. The encoded protein is CASSQPDGGELFF. This sequence joins TRBV28 and TRBJ2-2, with D hard to call. From germline, CDR1 is MDHEN and CDR2 SYDVKM. The CDR3 runs 13 residues. The V end was cut by 5 bases, the J end by 7 bases, with 11 bases between.

J is TRBJ1-6 and V is TRBV7-2; D is possibly TRBD1 (5 bases). The CDR3 totals 16 residues. CDR1 is SGHTA and CDR2 is FQGNSA in the germline V gene. V was pared by 2 bases and J by 8 bases, with 16 bases between. CDR3 protein: CASSLLGRVGHSPLHF. Written as DNA, the CDR3 is TGTGCCAGCAGCTTATTGGGCAGGGTGGGTCATTCACCCCTCCACTTT.